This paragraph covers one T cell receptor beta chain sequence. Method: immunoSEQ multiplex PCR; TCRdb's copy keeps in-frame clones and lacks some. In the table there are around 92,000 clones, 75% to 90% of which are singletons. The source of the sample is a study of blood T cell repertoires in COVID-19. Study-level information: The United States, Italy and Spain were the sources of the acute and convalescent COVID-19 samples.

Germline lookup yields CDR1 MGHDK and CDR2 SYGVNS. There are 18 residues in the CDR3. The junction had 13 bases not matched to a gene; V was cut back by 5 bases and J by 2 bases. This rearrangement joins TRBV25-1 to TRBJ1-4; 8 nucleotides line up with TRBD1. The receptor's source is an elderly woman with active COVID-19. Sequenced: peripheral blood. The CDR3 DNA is TGTGCCAGCAGTAAACCCCGGACAGGGTGGAGCACTAATGAAAAACTGTTTTTT. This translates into CASSKPRTGWSTNEKLFF.